A single T cell receptor (beta chain) is shown here with its context. The sample is drawn from a study of patients and donors after allogeneic stem cell transplantation. TCRdb processed the RT-PCR reads anew with MiXCR; each CDR3 protein has one entry. The data show approximately 150,000 distinct CDR3 sequences, approximately 24% seen once. Germline values: CDR1 MDHEN, CDR2 SYDVKM. Trimming removed 10 bases at V and 6 bases at J, with 18 bases between. The CDR3 loop spans 13 amino acids. This TCR derives from a human donor who was either an allogeneic HSCT recipient or a stem cell or donor lymphocyte infusion donor (not recorded which). It is not recorded whose cells these are; they may come from a transplant donor. The rearrangement uses TRBV28 and TRBJ1-1; no clear D. Sequencing input: blood, either unsorted or a sorted T cell fraction (not recorded which). The CDR3, as DNA: TGTGCCATAAGTGACCTACAAAGCGCTGAAGCTTTCTTT. It specifies CAISDLQSAEAFF.